This T cell receptor beta chain is from a study of cytomegalovirus exposure and HLA in healthy donors (dated by TCRdb to the late 2010s). The study in broad terms: In an earlier analysis of 550 to 750 of the donors, around 290 Gb of sequence data and approximately 100 million unique TCR beta sequences from 180 million or so T cells were reported. An early release covering around 630 HLA-typed donors comprised about 310 gigabases of sequencing data and 65 million to 100 million unique TCR sequences. Among the roughly 400 genotyped donors, approximately 76% belonged to the genetic ancestry cluster associated with self-reported Caucasian donors. The study aimed to test whether cataloging public T cell receptors could reveal signatures of past pathogen exposure. The study profiled the T cell repertoires of hundreds of subjects by immunosequencing and related them to cytomegalovirus serostatus. In addition to the first cohort of 666 subjects, a separate validation cohort of 120 different subjects was used. High-throughput TCR immunosequencing, statistical association of individual TCRs with disease status, and machine learning were combined to predict cytomegalovirus infection status. To study patterns of TCR occurrence, a later analysis re-analyzed previously published TCR beta repertoires from more than 550 donors and added high-resolution HLA genotyping. The later analysis used no new phenotypic data to find candidate immune exposures, relying instead on TCR beta sequences and their occurrence across donors. An earlier analysis of around 580 of the donors used high-throughput TCR beta sequencing to judge whether each TCR beta V gene segment behaved as functional or pseudogenic. Donor age, sex, ethnicity and CMV serostatus were compiled alongside the repertoire data. A later genetic analysis used genome-wide SNP genotypes for about 60% of the 666 donors, treating that subset as a discovery cohort. All discovery cohort repertoires had been generated on a single sequencing platform. HLA typing covered class I and class II loci at four-digit resolution. Typing coverage differed by locus: A, B, C, DRB1 and DQB1 were typed in about 620-630 donors, DQA1 in approximately 520, DPA1 in some 570, and DPB1 in approximately 450. Four to six DR-DQ haplotypes were handled as single units for association and clustering, since linkage in the cohort was strong. Across approximately 420 genotyped donors of the cohort, an average of about 200,000 unique TCR beta nucleotide sequences per donor were sequenced, and approximately 17% of those sequences were non-productive.

CDR1 and CDR2 (MDHEN, SYDVKM) derive from the germline V gene. The CDR3 measures 13 amino acids from cysteine to phenylalanine. The only DNA kept is the CDR3, 39 bases in frame from the first base. Library construction relied on the immunoSEQ multiplex PCR assay. A mixture of 60 forward primers for TCR Vbeta segments and 13 reverse primers for TCR Jbeta segments was used in the multiplex PCR. A multiplex PCR assay on genomic DNA amplified the CDR3 region of rearranged TCR beta genes. On the Illumina HiSeq System, the amplified TCR beta libraries were sequenced as 87-base-pair reads. The paper's data handling went like this. A later analysis counted about 82 million unique TCR beta chains across the 666 repertoires, and some 11 million of these chains were shared by at least two donors. Raw reads were error-corrected and collapsed into unique sequences with a nearest-neighbor algorithm that merged closely related sequences to remove PCR and sequencing errors. CDR3 sequences were aligned to IMGT reference sequences to assign V, D and J gene segments. For a sequence to be retained, a match of at least six nucleotides to both a V gene segment and a J gene segment was required. A rearrangement counted as productive if the CDR3 had no stop codons and remained in frame with V and J, and every other rearrangement counted as non-productive. CDR3 was defined by IMGT convention, running from the second conserved V-encoded cysteine to the conserved J-encoded phenylalanine. In an earlier analysis of approximately 500 of the donors, sequences lacking an unambiguous match to a single V gene segment were excluded. An earlier analysis of approximately 590 of the donors called V segments functional above 56.7% productive rearrangements and segregating when the between-donor standard deviation exceeded 5%. A statistical classification framework was developed to diagnose cytomegalovirus status using the catalog of TCR beta chain sequences. V and J gene assignment, in a later analysis, came from comparing TCR nucleotide sequences with IMGT/GENE-DB human TR gene sequences. In a later analysis, CDR3 sequences and most-parsimonious VDJ recombination scenarios were assigned using the TCRdist pipeline. In a later analysis, every TCR beta chain was defined by the combination of its CDR3 amino acid sequence and its V-gene family, and reads without a unique V-gene family were dropped. A later analysis removed several hundred highly shared, low-generation-probability nucleotide sequences to deal with suspected cross-contamination and a sequencing artifact. In a later analysis, a clonal expansion index was calculated for each public chain from normalized within-repertoire ranks of inferred template counts. A later analysis computed generation probabilities with a VDJ recombination model fitted to out-of-frame rearrangements, and checked the results against IGoR. In a later analysis, TCR-TCR, TCR-HLA and TCR-CMV co-occurrence was scored with hypergeometric tests, and a repertoire-size bias correction was applied to TCR pairs. False discovery rates were estimated in a later analysis by permuting HLA or CMV assignments 20 times. A later analysis grouped co-occurring TCRs with DBSCAN, adding TCRdist sequence similarity when clustering within HLA-allele-positive subsets. Repertoires with fewer than 30,000 or more than 120,000 public chains, plus five repertoires with anomalous nucleotide sharing, were excluded from co-occurrence clustering. Held by TCRdb, this immuneACCESS table contains in-frame sequences only and omits some clones. Under half of the omission traces to an unresolved V gene where checked; the cause of the rest is unknown. The V and J calls and the clone size are those of that table, but D and trimming were determined from the DNA. This sample has 100,000 or so clones in its table, and over 70% of those were observed once. The ten largest account for about 9.1% of the sample.

Overall results and qualifications from the work: A few of the identified cytomegalovirus-associated TCR beta chains were confirmed in vitro to be specific for cytomegalovirus antigens. The study listed over 150 TCR beta chains as associated with cytomegalovirus. The only immune exposure information available for the cohort was CMV serostatus. Several of the top co-occurrence clusters appeared to be linked to parvovirus B19, influenza, CMV and Epstein-Barr virus, according to a later analysis. In an earlier analysis of 500 to 650 of the donors, most TCR beta V segments appeared in productive rearrangements about 90% or about 30% of the time, broadly matching IMGT annotations. Correlated functional status among segregating V segments might reflect linkage disequilibrium, but an unknown experimental factor could not be ruled out. Because the 87-base-pair reads could not distinguish some IMGT-functional V segments, including TRBV6-2 and TRBV6-3, those segments were excluded. A later analysis found that most CMV-associated TCR beta chains appeared HLA-restricted, with HLA associations seemingly driven largely by CMV exposure. According to a later genetic analysis, donors in an Asian-associated ancestry cluster had fewer N-insertions in productive TCRs than the roughly 670-donor mean. Specific HLA alleles were associated with 15,000 to 20,000 TCR beta sequences at a false discovery rate of 0.05 in a later analysis. The classifier was reported to diagnose cytomegalovirus status with high specificity and sensitivity in both the original cohort and the validation cohort. In this cohort, only TCR beta chains were sequenced, and detectable features were limited by the absence of alpha or paired-chain data. Sequencing depth was assumed to be roughly uniform across donors in the presence/absence analyses, though that assumption may not hold. The earlier analysis of 587 of the donors excluded roughly 17 rarely observed V segments, including chromosome 9 orphons, because counts were too low. In a later analysis, the rate of TCR association differed among HLA loci, with DRB1 alleles having the most associated TCRs and HLA-C alleles having the fewest. A further reported finding was that TCR beta sequences accurately predicted the HLA-A and HLA-B alleles for most subjects in the first cohort. The authors suggested that the approach could potentially be extended to other disease states and immunological phenotypes. When HLA alleles, especially DR and DQ, strongly co-occurred, attributing TCR associations to individual alleles was difficult. A group of highly shared sequence variants was considered likely to be a technical artifact of the sequencing pipeline. Most TCR sequences were seen in very few donors, while some public TCRs were found in many individuals. An association between a missense DCLRE1C variant and V-gene and J-gene trimming of TCR beta chains was found in a later genetic analysis and replicated in an independent cohort. Because HLA typing was unavailable for some donors at each locus, only the typed subset was used in association tests. A later analysis found that HLA-associated TCR beta chains were more clonally expanded and had lower generation probabilities than equally common non-associated chains.

In total, 500 to 700 healthy bone marrow donors made up the cohort. All cohort members were sampled while nominally healthy, although unrecorded immune exposures were likely present. The donor was CMV seropositive and belonged to the group of 270 or so seropositive cohort members. A peripheral blood sample was collected from each donor, and TCR beta sequencing was performed on peripheral blood mononuclear cells. The Qiagen DNeasy Blood Extraction Kit was used to extract genomic DNA from the blood cell samples. Of note for this clone: The clone's antigen remains unknown. A read error may produce the germline difference seen at one junction end.

Sequencing used PBMCs. The chain was built from TRBV28 and TRBJ1-1; 7 nucleotides in the junction match TRBD1. The clonotype comes from a woman aged 40 to 50 in good health and CMV-seropositive. The nucleotide sequence is given as TGTGCCAGCAGTTTTTATACCTCCGGGACAGCTCTCTTT. It specifies CASSFYTSGTALF.